This entry lists 6 T cell receptor beta chains sequenced from one sample in a study of tumor-infiltrating lymphocytes in primary liver carcinoma. Using a constant-region primer together with ProtoScript II reverse transcriptase, TCR beta cDNA was made from approximately 0.55 ug of total RNA. Generation of the TCR beta libraries relied on three nested multiplex PCR rounds using slightly modified ARM-PCR. Running around 9 cycles apiece, the first two PCR rounds relied on TRBV1-TRBV30 forward primers together with a C-beta reverse primer. TCRdb re-called the multiplex PCR reads through MiXCR, storing one row per CDR3 protein. In the table there are roughly 120,000 distinct CDR3 sequences, approximately 64% of which are singletons. Both RNA and DNA were isolated together from about 21-30 mg of bulk tissue that had not been sorted. The sequenced sample was liver tumor tissue from sampling region 3. The subset is: tumor region T3, left-lateral pole. These TCRs come from a woman aged 60 to 75 with primary liver carcinoma and hepatitis B virus infection.

As to this clonotype: A read error may be the cause here, since a much bigger clone is one base away. This chain uses TRBV5-4 with TRBJ2-3; D is perhaps TRBD1 (6 bases). Trimming removed 4 bases at V and 4 bases at J, with 13 bases between. Per the germline V gene, CDR1 is SGHNT and CDR2 is YYREEE (reference sequence). The CDR3 consists of 14 residues. This chain's CDR3 is CASSIEQGADTQYF. The DNA of the CDR3 is TGTGCCAGCAGCATAGAACAGGGAGCAGATACGCAGTATTTT.

Note on this clonotype: Just one base apart from a much larger clone, this may be a read error. The CDR3 does not end in the conserved phenylalanine or tryptophan, so this is likely a read error. This CDR3 is CSVEEGVKEQFL. For the CDR3, the DNA is TGCAGCGTTGAAGAGGGGGTTAAGGAGCAGTTCCTC. The genes are TRBV29-1 and TRBJ2-1, with D perhaps TRBD1 or TRBD2 (5 bases each). CDR3 length: 12 amino acids. Trimming took 0 bases from V and 10 from J, leaving 10 bases between them. The V gene's germline CDR1 is SQVTM and CDR2 ANQGSEA.

The rearrangement uses TRBV19 and TRBJ2-1, with TRBD2 identical over 7 bases. Looked up from germline, CDR1 is LNHDA and CDR2 is SQIVND (reference sequence). Losses at the gene ends were 7 bases for V and 4 bases for J; bases not matched to a gene: 10. The CDR3 loop spans 15 amino acids. The CDR3 here is CASTPPGGRYNEQFF. The CDR3 coding sequence is TGTGCCAGTACCCCTCCGGGAGGTCGGTACAATGAGCAGTTCTTC.

In regard to this clonotype: One end of the junction does not line up with germline, which may come from a read error. The rearrangement uses TRBV4-2 and TRBJ1-1; TRBD1 might be the D (5 bases). CDR1 is LGHNA and CDR2 is YNFKEQ in the germline V gene. CDR3 length: 15 amino acids. The DNA of the CDR3 is TGTGCCAGTAGCCAAGTCAATACAGGGAACACTGAAGCTTTCTTT. Translation gives CASSQVNTGNTEAFF.

Judged by abundance, this clonotype is medium-sized. The CDR3: CASSLITLGDTEAFF. In DNA form, the CDR3 reads TGTGCCAGCAGCTTGATTACTTTGGGTGACACTGAAGCTTTCTTT. The chain recombines TRBV5-4 with TRBJ1-1, with unresolved D. This CDR3 contains 15 residues. Trimming removed 1 base from V and 3 bases from J, with 13 bases in between. Germline values: CDR1 SGHNT, CDR2 YYREEE (reference sequence).

On this clonotype: A much bigger clone sits one base away, suggesting this may be a read error. This chain links TRBV28 with TRBJ2-7; no clear D. Germline CDR1 is MDHEN and CDR2 is SYDVKM. The CDR3 totals 13 residues. As DNA, the CDR3 is TGTGCCAGCAGTCCCGAGGTCACCTACGAGAAGTACTTC. Translating it yields CASSPEVTYEKYF.